This T cell receptor (beta chain) was sequenced in a study of OX40 agonist ivuxolimab in advanced cancers. Overall study context: Patients received ivuxolimab, an agonistic anti-OX40 (CD134) antibody. Patients with prior anti-PD-1, anti-PD-L1 or anti-CTLA-4 therapy were eligible; 40% to 45% had some.

Only in-frame clones appear in the TCRdb table, and some are missing; sequencing was by immunoSEQ multiplex PCR. The sample carries 25,000 to 35,000 clones, 65% to 85% recorded once. The V gene's germline CDR1 is SEHNR and CDR2 FQNEAQ (reference sequence). The CDR3 spans 13 residues. V was clipped by 2 bases and J by 1 base, with 5 bases between them. Blood sampling was done at baseline, cycle 4 day 1, and cycle 7 day 1. V gene TRBV7-9 combines with J gene TRBJ1-2; no firm D call. The specimen comprised CD4+ or CD8+ T cells sorted from blood, sampled in a trial of the OX40 agonist ivuxolimab. This TCR was sampled from an adult with an advanced solid tumor such as melanoma, head and neck, liver or kidney cancer. CDR3 loop: CASSLRVNYGYTF. Here the CDR3 DNA reads TGTGCCAGCAGCTTACGAGTTAACTATGGCTACACCTTC.